The subject of this entry is one TCR beta chain. Its antigen remains unidentified. Just one base apart from a much larger clone, this may be a read error. Germline CDR1 SEHNR, CDR2 FQNEAQ (reference sequence). The CDR3 consists of 16 residues. The data originate from a study of T cell repertoires in cytomegalovirus infection. Turning to the study itself: It was the public TCR beta signatures that indicated both CMV infection and matching HLA type.

A single record per CDR3 protein comes from TCRdb applying MiXCR to the reads. Of some 800,000 distinct CDR3 sequences in the sample, approximately 32% were seen once. The chain recombines TRBV7-9 with TRBJ2-3; a weak D match, TRBD2 (6 bases). The TCR was taken from a human donor in good health (CMV status not recorded). Some clones in this sample may be carry-over from other donors' samples. This specimen consisted of cultured CD8+ T cells from PBMCs, obtained from culture after CMV antigen stimulation. The CDR3: CTSSSTGTASRDTQYF. The CDR3 nucleotides read TGTACCAGCAGCTCAACCGGGACTGCTTCGAGGGATACGCAGTATTTT.